The source of this T cell receptor beta chain is a study of T cells after posttransplantation cyclophosphamide. Cyclophosphamide on days +3 and +4 followed busulfan-fludarabine conditioning and a marrow graft. Libraries were prepared by immunoSEQ multiplex PCR; TCRdb keeps only in-frame clonotypes and omits some of them. This set yields under 25,000 clones and no singletons; the top ten hold 1.8%. In its sample, this clone was seen many times. Its antigen is as yet unknown. The CDR3 extends over 14 amino acids. CDR1 and CDR2 (germline): SGHNT, YYREEE (reference sequence). J gave up 3 bases and V 4 bases, and 5 bases lay outside the gene matches. General study findings and limits: TRB clonality was highly associated with recipient CMV seropositivity and reactivation. Donor-recipient repertoire similarity was low at 1-2 months, rising over year one. TRB overlap between skin or GI tissue T cells and blood was limited.

V usage is TRBV5-4 and J usage is TRBJ2-7; 9 bases match TRBD2. This clonotype was obtained from a male patient in his late teens or twenties who received an allogeneic stem cell transplant from a related donor, was CMV-positive, and had no GVHD. Some T cells here may be from the graft donor. This material consisted of PBMCs, taken after allogeneic stem cell transplant with posttransplant cyclophosphamide. Written as DNA, the CDR3 is TGTGCCAGCAGCGCAGGGACTAGCCTCTACGAGCAGTACTTC. This gives the protein CASSAGTSLYEQYF. Combining the CDR3 with reference TRBV5-4 and TRBJ2-7 gives the whole variable domain ETGVTQSPTHLIKTRGQQVTLRCSSQSGHNTVSWYQQALGQGPQFIFQYYREEENGRGNFPPRFSGLQFPNYSSELNVNALELDDSALYLCASSAGTSLYEQYFGPGTRLTVT.